Detailed here is one T cell receptor (beta chain). What it binds is unknown. Only in-frame clones appear in the TCRdb table, and some are missing; sequencing was by immunoSEQ multiplex PCR. The data show 40,000 to 60,000 clones, 80% to 95% seen once. These data are taken from a study of OX40 agonist ivuxolimab in advanced cancers. Study background: Participants averaged approximately 65 years of age (range about 23 to 80) and were about 85% male. Partial response was recorded in three patients: one hepatocellular carcinoma and two cutaneous melanoma cases. Study results and limitations: There were also nonresponders showing low normalized T-cell clonal expansion.

Samples were taken at baseline and on day 1 of cycles 4 and 7. The CDR3 covers 14 residues. Germline V gene sequence: CDR1 SNHLY, CDR2 FYNNEI. With V trimmed by 3 bases and J by 7 bases, 3 bases remained unmatched. This specimen consisted of CD4+ or CD8+ T cells sorted from blood, obtained in a trial of the OX40 agonist ivuxolimab. The origin of this receptor is an adult with an advanced solid tumor such as melanoma, head and neck, liver or kidney cancer. V and J are TRBV2 and TRBJ1-6; 7 positions match TRBD1. Here the CDR3 reads CASSDAGGNSPLHF. As DNA, the CDR3 is TGTGCCAGCAGTGATGCAGGGGGGAATTCACCCCTCCACTTT.